This is a list of T cell receptor beta chains from one sample in a study of vaccination and CD4 T cells after COVID-19. Antigens of these TCRs are unknown. TCRdb called the PCR reads again in MiXCR, with one record for every CDR3 protein. The table shows approximately 8,000 distinct CDR3 sequences, with about 70% occurring only once. Sequencing was performed on CD4+ T cells from blood, cultured in vitro. Receptor source: a human donor who had recovered from COVID-19. The CDR3 runs from the conserved cysteine through the conserved F or W.

CASSLYDGPNYGYTF	TRBV27	TRBJ1-2
CASSLQEAGETQYF	TRBV12-3/TRBV12-4	TRBJ2-5
CASSLLGGNTEAFF	TRBV7-9	TRBJ1-1
CASSTLTSTANYGYTF	TRBV19	TRBJ1-2
CSAWDGAGYTF	TRBV20-1	TRBJ1-2
CASSPQRTGYGYTF	TRBV18	TRBJ1-2
CASSLGSFRLDYGYTF	TRBV7-9	TRBJ1-2
CASSPQGTGPYEQYF	TRBV4-2	TRBJ2-7
CSARDTRTMDIQYF	TRBV20-1	TRBJ2-4
CSAVTTGNTIYF	TRBV20-1	TRBJ1-3
CASRAGLSKYGYTF	TRBV28	TRBJ1-2
CAWSTSTYQGNTEAFF	TRBV30	TRBJ1-1
CSARGGGAVSNQPQHF	TRBV20-1	TRBJ1-5
CASTVIVQGASTEAFF	TRBV28	TRBJ1-1
CSARPVDTQYF	TRBV20-1	TRBJ2-3
CASLRLEGSNYGYTF	TRBV19	TRBJ1-2
CASSVSSSGVPETQYF	TRBV9	TRBJ2-5
CASFNLQGANYGYTF	TRBV28	TRBJ1-2